The 22 T cell receptor beta chains listed next were all sequenced from one sample in a study of T cells expressing NK-cell markers. TCRdb re-called the 5' RACE reads; one entry per CDR3 protein, DNA not given. Found here are about 460,000 distinct CDR3 sequences; the top ten clones hold 1.4% to 1.5%. The specimen sequenced was blood T cells: a sorted CD56 or NKG2C T cell subset, CD4+ or CD8+ T cells, or bulk PBMC T cells (not recorded which). The receptors stem from a woman between 50 and 59 years old in good health.

This chain links TRBV24-1 with TRBJ2-2; no DNA is available, so the TRBD2 call from TCRdb remains unchecked. This CDR3 has 17 residues. Germline CDR1 is KGHDR and CDR2 is SFDVKD. This CDR3 reads CAAETKRGGWNTGELFF.

The chain employs TRBV7-2 and TRBJ2-3. This CDR3 has 12 amino acids. Germline assignment: CDR1 SGHTA and CDR2 FQGNSA. This CDR3 reads CASSFPENTQYF.

The V call is TRBV5-1, the J call TRBJ2-5; the D call of TRBD1 rests on TCRdb alone, since no DNA is present to check it. CDR1 SGHRS and CDR2 YFSETQ come from the germline V gene. The CDR3 spans 16 residues. The CDR3 sequence: CASSLGLRGTEETQYF.

This chain joins TRBV6-5 and TRBJ1-4. Germline loops: CDR1 MNHEY, CDR2 SVGAGI. The CDR3 is made up of 16 amino acids. The CDR3 reads CASSYSIVTTNEKLFF.

The genes are TRBV7-3 and TRBJ1-2; the TRBD1 assignment by TCRdb is unverifiable without DNA. There are 13 residues in the CDR3. CDR1 is SGHTA, CDR2 FQGTGA, per germline. Here the CDR3 reads CASSLARSRPHTF.

The genes are TRBV4-2 and TRBJ2-7. Germline V CDR1 and CDR2: LGHNA, YNFKEQ. CDR3 length: 14 residues. The CDR3 loop reads CASSQAGSVYEQYF.

The V and J genes are TRBV7-2 and TRBJ2-3; as DNA is missing, the TRBD1 call by TCRdb cannot be tested. The length of the CDR3 is 13 residues. The germline gives CDR1 SGHTA, CDR2 FQGNSA. The CDR3 loop is CASSLGSGQTQYF.

The chain has TRBV9 and TRBJ2-3; TCRdb calls TRBD2, which cannot be checked without DNA. CDR1 is SGDLS, CDR2 YYNGEE, per germline. This CDR3 is built from 15 residues. The CDR3 reads CASSVGLAGSDTQYF.

The J gene is TRBJ2-3, the V gene TRBV4-1. The CDR3 totals 16 residues. Germline CDR1 MGHRA, CDR2 YSYEKL. CDR3 residues: CASSPGGRTSTDTQYF.

The V gene is TRBV28, the J gene TRBJ2-3; TCRdb calls TRBD2, which cannot be checked without DNA. This CDR3 is built from 17 residues. In germline, CDR1 is MDHEN, CDR2 SYDVKM. CDR3 sequence reads: CASSLGLAGGFTDTQYF.

V gene TRBV29-1 combines with J gene TRBJ2-6. This CDR3 has 15 residues. Per the germline V gene, CDR1 is SQVTM and CDR2 is ANQGSEA. The CDR3 loop is CSVEGLGSGANVLTF. Full variable domain (remainder filled in from reference TRBV29-1 and TRBJ2-6): SAVISQKPSRDICQRGTSLTIQCQVDSQVTMMFWYRQQPGQSLTLIATANQGSEATYESGFVIDKFPISRPNLTFSTLTVSNMSPEDSSIYLCSVEGLGSGANVLTFGAGSRLTVL.

The V and J genes are TRBV15 and TRBJ2-5; the TCRdb D gene call, TRBD1, has no DNA to confirm it. Germline V gene sequence: CDR1 LNHNV, CDR2 YYDKDF (reference sequence). The CDR3 is made up of 15 amino acids. This CDR3 reads CATSSPGGFQQTQYF.

The V gene is TRBV6-1, the J gene TRBJ2-7; no DNA is available, so the TRBD2 call from TCRdb remains unchecked. CDR3 length: 15 residues. In germline, CDR1 is MNHNS, CDR2 SASEGT. The CDR3 is CASSEAWRGSYEQYF.

The chain links TRBV11-2 to TRBJ1-1; the D call of TRBD1 rests on TCRdb alone, since no DNA is present to check it. The CDR3 is 15 amino acids. Germline CDR1 reads SGHAT; CDR2 reads FQNNGV. The CDR3: CASRIQGWVNTEAFF.

CDR3 sequence: CASRKSMGPEQFF. The chain has TRBV6-2 or TRBV6-3 and TRBJ2-1; the TCRdb D gene call, TRBD2, has no DNA to confirm it. Germline lookup yields CDR1 MNHEY and CDR2 SVGEGT. This CDR3 is 13 amino acids long.

The rearrangement links TRBV7-2 to TRBJ2-3; the D call of TRBD1 rests on TCRdb alone, since no DNA is present to check it. The CDR3 loop spans 14 amino acids. Germline CDR1 is SGHTA and CDR2 is FQGNSA. This CDR3 is CASSQDRVTDTQYF.

CDR3 in amino acids: CASSLPGQGQPQHF. The chain combines TRBV10-2 with TRBJ1-5; lacking DNA, the TRBD1 call made by TCRdb goes unchecked. The CDR3 extends over 14 amino acids. CDR1 is WSHSY and CDR2 is SAAADI in the germline V gene.

The J gene is TRBJ2-3, the V gene TRBV20-1. Germline V gene sequence: CDR1 DFQATT, CDR2 SNEGSKA (reference sequence). This CDR3 region has 14 residues. The CDR3 spells CSASTRKGTDTQYF.

CDR3: CASSLQGEVDTQYF. The chain joins TRBV5-1 to TRBJ2-3; TCRdb's D call of TRBD1 is untestable without DNA. CDR3 length: 14 residues. CDR1 and CDR2 from the germline V gene are SGHRS and YFSETQ.

The chain has TRBV14 and TRBJ2-5; the D call of TRBD1 rests on TCRdb alone, since no DNA is present to check it. The CDR3 totals 14 residues. Per the germline V gene, CDR1 is SGHDN and CDR2 is FVKESK. The CDR3 here is CASSHHNRVETQYF. Combining the CDR3 with reference TRBV14 and TRBJ2-5 gives the whole variable domain EAGVTQFPSHSVIEKGQTVTLRCDPISGHDNLYWYRRVMGKEIKFLLHFVKESKQDESGMPNNRFLAERTGGTYSTLKVQPAELEDSGVYFCASSHHNRVETQYFGPGTRLLVL.

This chain uses TRBV19 with TRBJ1-3; the TRBD1 assignment by TCRdb is unverifiable without DNA. Germline CDR1 is LNHDA and CDR2 is SQIVND (reference sequence). This CDR3 is built from 13 residues. Here the CDR3 reads CASSTTGGNTIYF.

The V gene is TRBV12-3 or TRBV12-4, the J gene TRBJ2-2; the D call of TRBD2 rests on TCRdb alone, since no DNA is present to check it. The CDR3 runs to 17 residues. CDR3 sequence: CASSPRTSGRGSGELFF.